This is a list of T cell receptor beta chains from one sample in a study of blood T cell repertoires in COVID-19. Measured with immunoSEQ multiplex PCR; TCRdb has only the in-frame clones, and not every one. The data contain fewer than 45,000 clones, over 75% of them singletons. What was sequenced was peripheral blood. The receptors were gathered from a man in his fifties or sixties with acute or convalescent COVID-19. Each CDR3 is given with its conserved first and last residue. The order of the fields is V gene, J gene, CDR3 protein.

V gene: TRBV5-4; J gene: TRBJ2-2; CDR3 protein: CASSSGLAENTGELFF
V gene: TRBV6-5; J gene: TRBJ2-7; CDR3 protein: CASRMGGQAYEQYF
V gene: TRBV30; J gene: TRBJ1-4; CDR3 protein: CAWAPGTGLNEKLFF
V gene: TRBV5-1; J gene: TRBJ2-7; CDR3 protein: CASRPDRHEQYF
V gene: TRBV25-1; J gene: TRBJ2-1; CDR3 protein: CASSPSKLTGNEQFF
V gene: TRBV2; J gene: TRBJ2-3; CDR3 protein: CASSPGLADTDTQYF
V gene: TRBV6-1; J gene: TRBJ1-3; CDR3 protein: CASSEGRVGNTIYF
V gene: TRBV5-1; J gene: TRBJ1-3; CDR3 protein: CASSLQQGYSGNTIYF
V gene: TRBV12-3/TRBV12-4; J gene: TRBJ2-5; CDR3 protein: CASSWDRQETQYF
V gene: TRBV6-5; J gene: TRBJ1-2; CDR3 protein: CASSTGGGYGYTF
V gene: TRBV30; J gene: TRBJ2-1; CDR3 protein: CAWRDRVDEQFF
V gene: TRBV9; J gene: TRBJ1-6; CDR3 protein: CASSVFNSYNSPLHF
V gene: TRBV15; J gene: TRBJ2-7; CDR3 protein: CATSRGTGPTYEQYF
V gene: TRBV2; J gene: TRBJ1-1; CDR3 protein: CASRERTREAFF
V gene: TRBV4-2; J gene: TRBJ2-7; CDR3 protein: CASSQDGGQGSVNEQYF
V gene: TRBV23-1; J gene: TRBJ2-5; CDR3 protein: CASSQGRHAETQYF
V gene: TRBV30; J gene: TRBJ2-3; CDR3 protein: CAWTSGRTDTQYF
V gene: TRBV28; J gene: TRBJ1-4; CDR3 protein: CASSLNGLGEKLFF
V gene: TRBV6-5; J gene: TRBJ2-2; CDR3 protein: CASSYNPGGETGELFF
V gene: TRBV6-5; J gene: TRBJ1-1; CDR3 protein: CASSKLGQNTEAFF
V gene: TRBV6-1; J gene: TRBJ2-1; CDR3 protein: CASSEVAGGSNEQFF
V gene: TRBV19; J gene: TRBJ2-5; CDR3 protein: CASMGETQYF
V gene: TRBV2; J gene: TRBJ2-7; CDR3 protein: CASLESLAGAYEQYF
V gene: TRBV10-3; J gene: TRBJ2-3; CDR3 protein: CAIRQGTSGTTDTQYF
V gene: TRBV16; J gene: TRBJ2-1; CDR3 protein: CASSQDRGHEQFF
V gene: TRBV10-3; J gene: TRBJ2-7; CDR3 protein: CAISRSGTSGSNSYEQYF
V gene: TRBV27; J gene: TRBJ1-5; CDR3 protein: CASSQEGNQPQHF
V gene: TRBV18; J gene: TRBJ1-3; CDR3 protein: CASSPVPGTGNTIYF
V gene: TRBV5-8; J gene: TRBJ2-5; CDR3 protein: CASSLVRERKTQYF
V gene: TRBV7-6; J gene: TRBJ2-3; CDR3 protein: CASSSTAQGTDTQYF
V gene: TRBV5-1; J gene: TRBJ2-7; CDR3 protein: CASSRDRGVDEQYF
V gene: TRBV28; J gene: TRBJ2-7; CDR3 protein: CASVSSFEQYF
V gene: TRBV6-5; J gene: TRBJ2-3; CDR3 protein: CASRLAGTDTQYF
V gene: TRBV6-5; J gene: TRBJ1-4; CDR3 protein: CASISRSTNEKLFF
V gene: TRBV7-2; J gene: TRBJ2-3; CDR3 protein: CASSADLGTGPSTDTQYF
V gene: TRBV2; J gene: TRBJ1-2; CDR3 protein: CASRGQPYGYTF
V gene: TRBV5-4; J gene: TRBJ2-7; CDR3 protein: CASSLALTGSGEQYF
V gene: TRBV28; J gene: TRBJ1-4; CDR3 protein: CASWAASNEKLFF
V gene: TRBV19; J gene: TRBJ2-3; CDR3 protein: CASSMGGVVDTQYF
V gene: TRBV12-3/TRBV12-4; J gene: TRBJ2-5; CDR3 protein: CASSLGAQETQYF
V gene: TRBV28; J gene: TRBJ1-5; CDR3 protein: CASRRGQGPSNQPQHF
V gene: TRBV30; J gene: TRBJ1-4; CDR3 protein: CAWRQRGATNEKLFF
V gene: TRBV6-1; J gene: TRBJ2-5; CDR3 protein: CASSENWAGYQETQYF
V gene: TRBV2; J gene: TRBJ2-1; CDR3 protein: CASSEVGQGNEQFF
V gene: TRBV11-3; J gene: TRBJ2-5; CDR3 protein: CASSLTAGQETQYF
V gene: TRBV7-2; J gene: TRBJ2-3; CDR3 protein: CASSHRGQVLSTDTQYF
V gene: TRBV5-6; J gene: TRBJ2-7; CDR3 protein: CASSSLGQGFDEQYF
V gene: TRBV7-6; J gene: TRBJ2-2; CDR3 protein: CASSLRREGAGELFF
V gene: TRBV4-3; J gene: TRBJ2-5; CDR3 protein: CASSQDFGTSGTRQETQYF
V gene: TRBV5-5; J gene: TRBJ2-4; CDR3 protein: CASSLGQGSVFDIQYF
V gene: TRBV20-1; J gene: TRBJ1-6; CDR3 protein: CSASGGVENSPLHF
V gene: TRBV9; J gene: TRBJ2-3; CDR3 protein: CASSEAGGITDTQYF
V gene: TRBV28; J gene: TRBJ2-3; CDR3 protein: CATVPISGPGADTQYF
V gene: TRBV3-1/TRBV3-2; J gene: TRBJ2-7; CDR3 protein: CASSQVTRGGAMAEQYF
V gene: TRBV28; J gene: TRBJ1-3; CDR3 protein: CASSLSLSTVGNTIYF
V gene: TRBV27; J gene: TRBJ2-1; CDR3 protein: CASSWIRDMYDNEQFF